This T cell receptor beta chain stems from a study of blood T cell repertoires in COVID-19. Resolution of symptoms, clearance, or two negative PCRs was present in recovered Cohort 3 donors. The CDR3 is 15 residues long. CDR1 and CDR2 from the germline V gene are SGDLS and YYNGEE. With 6 bases clipped from V and 2 bases from J, the junction kept 8 bases outside the gene matches. Profiled with immunoSEQ multiplex PCR; TCRdb holds only in-frame clones, not every one. The table includes more than 450,000 clones, about nine tenths detected once. The V gene is TRBV9, the J gene TRBJ2-1; the match to TRBD1 covers 7 bases. Sequencing input: PBMCs or T cells enriched from blood (not recorded which). This TCR was sampled from a woman under 30 who had recovered from COVID-19. The CDR3 sequence is CASTSGQVTYNEQFF. In DNA, the CDR3 is TGTGCCAGCACCTCCGGACAGGTGACCTACAATGAGCAGTTCTTC.